This TCR beta chain was found in a study of shared clonotypes between healthy human individuals. Investigators divided CD4+ cells into CD45RA+ naive and CD45RA-negative memory subsets. The CDR3 is made up of 16 amino acids. Germline CDR1 reads SQVTM; CDR2 reads ANQGSEA. The germline V and J ends were trimmed by 0 bases and 0 bases, with 12 bases remaining between them. On this clone itself: Its target is unknown.

General study findings and limits: Depth of sequencing was expected to influence donor clonotype sharing.

The table came from immunoSEQ multiplex PCR; TCRdb's copy has only in-frame clones and leaves some out. The sample lists some 2.4 million clones; over 85% were seen once. This sequence joins TRBV29-1 and TRBJ2-1; D is possibly TRBD1 (6 bases). The receptor's source is a man younger than 30 in good health. Some clones in this sample may be carry-over from other donors' samples. Input material: naive CD4+ T cells from PBMCs. The subset: CD45RA+ positively selected. The CDR3 region is CSVEEGIGGSYNEQFF. For the CDR3, the DNA is TGCAGCGTTGAAGAAGGGATAGGGGGCTCCTACAATGAGCAGTTCTTC.